The entry that follows covers one T cell receptor beta chain sequence. The target antigen is unknown. Assay: immunoSEQ multiplex PCR; the TCRdb copy retains only in-frame clones and omits some. Of about 100,000 clones listed, 80% to 90% are singletons. The source of the sample is a study of T cell responses to AZD1222 COVID-19 vaccine. Study summary: Recipients boosted at about 4 weeks or about 12 weeks are pooled. General study findings and limits: Unmutated variant regions reportedly attract nearly half of all spike-specific TCRs. There were repertoire samples only from the period after the peak T cell response.

This CDR3 has 17 amino acids. CDR1 and CDR2 (germline): MGHRA, YSYEKL. Unmatched junction bases numbered 12, after V lost 4 bases and J lost 6 bases. This sample comprised peripheral blood, obtained on day 0 of AZD1222 vaccination. The TCR was taken from an adult in good health. The V and J genes are TRBV4-1 and TRBJ2-1; 10 nucleotides match TRBD2. This CDR3 is CASSPRSLAGGSNEQFF. The DNA for the CDR3 is TGCGCCAGCAGCCCGAGGAGCTTAGCGGGAGGTTCCAATGAGCAGTTCTTC.